Listed here is a single TCR beta chain. Researchers sorted participants into cohorts using their self-reported clinical history. The data are from a study of blood T cell repertoires in COVID-19. Study context: Both acute and convalescent COVID-19 samples were obtained from the United States, Italy and Spain.

Looked up from germline, CDR1 is SGHNT and CDR2 is YENEEA. The CDR3 contains 15 residues. The junction had 3 bases not matched to a gene; V was cut back by 0 bases and J by 3 bases. In the authors' methods: Reference gene primer amplification in the assay estimated nucleated cell counts. The repertoire was sequenced with immunoSEQ multiplex PCR; TCRdb's copy has only in-frame clones and lacks some. V and J calls and clone size follow that table, whereas D and trimming were derived from the DNA. The table has hundreds of thousands of clones, more than 75% seen once. Source material: PBMCs or T cells enriched from blood (not recorded which). The rearrangement links TRBV11-3 to TRBJ2-3; 7 positions agree with TRBD2. This receptor was identified in a middle-aged woman with acute COVID-19. The CDR3 DNA follows: TGTGCCAGCAGCTTAGATTCCGGGGGGACAGATACGCAGTATTTT. This codes for CASSLDSGGTDTQYF.